The rows below give T cell receptor beta chains drawn from one sample of a study of cytomegalovirus exposure and HLA in healthy donors. The table came from immunoSEQ multiplex PCR; TCRdb's copy has only in-frame clones and leaves some out. The sample yields fewer than 100,000 clones, around 77% seen once. Sequencing was performed on PBMCs. The source is a man aged 40-49 years in good health and CMV-seronegative. CDR3s include the opening cysteine and the closing phenylalanine or tryptophan. Fields, in order: J gene, V gene, D gene, clone size, CDR3 DNA, CDR3 protein. D genes are given only for firm matches. A clone size is listed for some rows: how often the clone was seen (once, few, many), or a class if it is expanded.

j_gene: TRBJ1-2
v_gene: TRBV21-1
d_gene: NA
abundance: once
CDR3nt: TGTGCCAGCAGCAAAGGGGCAGAAGGCTACACCTTC
CDR3aa: CASSKGAEGYTF

j_gene: TRBJ2-7
v_gene: TRBV7-8
d_gene: TRBD2
abundance: NA
CDR3nt: TGTGCCAGCAACCGGGGGGGCAGCTCCTACGAGCAGTACTTC
CDR3aa: CASNRGGSSYEQYF

j_gene: TRBJ1-1
v_gene: TRBV19
d_gene: NA
abundance: few
CDR3nt: TGTGCCGCCTCAGTGAACACTGAAGCTTTCTTT
CDR3aa: CAASVNTEAFF

j_gene: TRBJ1-1
v_gene: TRBV7-8
d_gene: NA
abundance: NA
CDR3nt: TGTGCCAGCAGCTTATCGGGCAGGGTATCGAACACTGAAGCTTTCTTT
CDR3aa: CASSLSGRVSNTEAFF

j_gene: TRBJ2-7
v_gene: TRBV28
d_gene: TRBD1
abundance: NA
CDR3nt: TGTGCCAGCCGCACACCACAGGGGTCCTACGAGCAGTACTTC
CDR3aa: CASRTPQGSYEQYF

j_gene: TRBJ2-1
v_gene: TRBV18
d_gene: NA
abundance: NA
CDR3nt: TGTGCCAGCTCACCACGGGCACCAGGGGGGAATGAGCAGTTCTTC
CDR3aa: CASSPRAPGGNEQFF

j_gene: TRBJ2-1
v_gene: TRBV5-1
d_gene: TRBD1
abundance: NA
CDR3nt: TGCGCCAGCAGCCCCCGGGACAGCCTCAATGAGCAGTTCTTC
CDR3aa: CASSPRDSLNEQFF

j_gene: TRBJ2-1
v_gene: TRBV11-3
d_gene: NA
abundance: NA
CDR3nt: TGTGCCAGCAGCTTAGATTCTCGGAGAGGCCCTAACAACAATGAGCAGTTCTTC
CDR3aa: CASSLDSRRGPNNNEQFF

j_gene: TRBJ2-4
v_gene: TRBV7-9
d_gene: NA
abundance: many
CDR3nt: TGTGCCAGCAGCTCCTCAGGGGGACTAGCCAAAAACATTCAGTACTTC
CDR3aa: CASSSSGGLAKNIQYF

j_gene: TRBJ2-3
v_gene: TRBV5-1
d_gene: NA
abundance: NA
CDR3nt: TGCGCCAGCAGCTTGGGAGCAGGGGGGACAGATACGCAGTATTTT
CDR3aa: CASSLGAGGTDTQYF

j_gene: TRBJ2-7
v_gene: TRBV30
d_gene: NA
abundance: NA
CDR3nt: TGTGCCTGGAGTAGGGGTCAGGGAGGTAACGAGCAGTACTTC
CDR3aa: CAWSRGQGGNEQYF

j_gene: TRBJ2-3
v_gene: TRBV7-2
d_gene: NA
abundance: NA
CDR3nt: TGTGCCAGCAGCTTAGCTGTTCTATACACAGATACGCAGTATTTT
CDR3aa: CASSLAVLYTDTQYF

j_gene: TRBJ1-4
v_gene: TRBV5-1
d_gene: TRBD1
abundance: few
CDR3nt: TGCGCCAGCAGCTTGGCGGGGACAGAGAATGAAAAACTGTTTTTT
CDR3aa: CASSLAGTENEKLFF

j_gene: TRBJ2-1
v_gene: TRBV4-2
d_gene: NA
abundance: NA
CDR3nt: TGTGCCAGCAGCCCCCTAAGGGACGGGGGTCGCAATGAGCAGTTCTTC
CDR3aa: CASSPLRDGGRNEQFF

j_gene: TRBJ1-5
v_gene: TRBV6-5
d_gene: TRBD1
abundance: few
CDR3nt: TGTGCCAGTTCGACGGAAACAGGGGGCCAGCATTTT
CDR3aa: CASSTETGGQHF

j_gene: TRBJ2-5
v_gene: TRBV30
d_gene: TRBD1
abundance: NA
CDR3nt: TGTGCCTGGAGTGTACGCAGGGGGGAGACCCAGTACTTC
CDR3aa: CAWSVRRGETQYF